This T cell receptor beta chain was captured in a study of blood T cell repertoires in COVID-19. As for the study in general: Collection of acute and convalescent COVID-19 samples took place in the United States, Italy and Spain. T cells, B-cell-depleted T cells, or PBMCs provided the cDNA or gDNA that served as material.

V was trimmed by 7 bases and J by 10 bases, leaving 16 bases between them. The CDR3 covers 11 residues. From germline, CDR1 is SQVTM and CDR2 ANQGSEA. Per the authors' pipeline: Scientists estimated how many nucleated cells there were by amplifying reference gene primers. The assay was immunoSEQ multiplex PCR, and TCRdb's table has in-frame clones only and misses some. That table is the source of V, J and clone size, and D and trimming were worked out from the DNA. This table has under 250,000 clones, 80% appearing once. Input material: peripheral blood. This clonotype originated in a woman between 65 and 79 years old with acute or convalescent COVID-19. The chain recombines TRBV29-1 with TRBJ1-1, with no clear D. CDR3 in amino acids: CSAVGTSGAFF. The CDR3 DNA reads as TGCAGCGCGGTAGGTACCTCGGGAGCTTTCTTT.